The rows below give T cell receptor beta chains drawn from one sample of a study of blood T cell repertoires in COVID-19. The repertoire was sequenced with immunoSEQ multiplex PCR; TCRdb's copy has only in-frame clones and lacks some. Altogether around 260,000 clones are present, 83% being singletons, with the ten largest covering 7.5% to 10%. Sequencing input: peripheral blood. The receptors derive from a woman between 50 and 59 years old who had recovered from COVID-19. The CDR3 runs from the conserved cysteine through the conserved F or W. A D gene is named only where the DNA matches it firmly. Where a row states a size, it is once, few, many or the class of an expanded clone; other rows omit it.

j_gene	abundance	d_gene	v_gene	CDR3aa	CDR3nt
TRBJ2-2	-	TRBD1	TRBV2	CAGTGDTGELFF	TGTGCCGGGACAGGAGACACCGGGGAGCTGTTTTTT
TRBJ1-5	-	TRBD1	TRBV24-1	CATSVSGGNQPQHF	TGTGCCACCAGTGTATCAGGGGGAAATCAGCCCCAGCATTTT
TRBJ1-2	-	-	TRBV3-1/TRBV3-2	CASSQAGRQEAYTF	TGTGCCAGCAGCCAAGCAGGGCGACAGGAAGCCTACACCTTC
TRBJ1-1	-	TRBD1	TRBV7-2	CASSLVGQGASTEAFF	TGTGCCAGCAGCTTAGTAGGACAGGGGGCGAGCACTGAAGCTTTCTTT
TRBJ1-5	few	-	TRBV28	CASSAGSGGNQPQHF	TGTGCCAGCAGCGCTGGGTCAGGCGGCAATCAGCCCCAGCATTTT
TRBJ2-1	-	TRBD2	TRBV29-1	CSVDGLAVNTEQFF	TGCAGCGTTGACGGACTAGCGGTTAATACAGAGCAGTTCTTC
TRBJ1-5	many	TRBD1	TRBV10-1	CASSESGTGGGNQPQHF	TGCGCCAGCAGTGAGTCGGGGACAGGGGGCGGCAATCAGCCCCAGCATTTT
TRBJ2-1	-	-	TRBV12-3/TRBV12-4	CASKRYEQFF	TGTGCCAGCAAGCGATATGAGCAGTTCTTC
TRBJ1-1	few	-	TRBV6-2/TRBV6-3	CASSYGGSTEAFF	TGTGCCAGCAGTTACGGGGGGAGCACTGAAGCTTTCTTT
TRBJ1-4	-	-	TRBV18	CASRTSSTNEKLFF	TGTGCCAGCCGTACATCGTCAACTAATGAAAAACTGTTTTTT